These T cell receptor beta chains were read from a single sample in a study of blood T cells in healthy people across ages. One entry per CDR3 protein, called by TCRdb with MiXCR from the 5' RACE reads. The sample holds 720,000 or so distinct CDR3 sequences, around 41% seen once. Input material: blood. These receptors all stem from a man older than 75 in good health. CDR3s include the opening cysteine and the closing phenylalanine or tryptophan. The D gene is left open where the match is weak. Not all rows give a size; the values are once, few, many and, for expanded clones, a class.

d_gene: TRBD1
abundance: -
v_gene: TRBV11-2
j_gene: TRBJ2-1
CDR3aa: CASSLETGGRQQGEQFF
CDR3nt: TGTGCCAGCAGCTTAGAAACAGGGGGTCGGCAACAGGGTGAGCAGTTCTTC

d_gene: TRBD2
abundance: -
v_gene: TRBV10-3
j_gene: TRBJ2-3
CDR3aa: CAISEASGRDTQYF
CDR3nt: TGTGCCATCAGTGAGGCTAGCGGGAGGGATACGCAGTATTTT

d_gene: TRBD2
abundance: few
v_gene: TRBV11-1
j_gene: TRBJ2-3
CDR3aa: CASSRRTSGNGVGTDTQYF
CDR3nt: TGTGCCAGCAGTCGTCGGACTAGCGGGAATGGTGTTGGCACAGATACGCAGTATTTT

d_gene: TRBD2
abundance: -
v_gene: TRBV13
j_gene: TRBJ2-1
CDR3aa: CASTLSGRGGGEQFF
CDR3nt: TGTGCCAGCACCCTTAGCGGGAGAGGTGGTGGTGAGCAGTTCTTC

d_gene: -
abundance: many
v_gene: TRBV7-2
j_gene: TRBJ2-5
CDR3aa: CASSLAGHRETQYF
CDR3nt: TGTGCCAGCAGCTTAGCAGGGCATCGGGAGACCCAGTACTTC

d_gene: TRBD1
abundance: few
v_gene: TRBV2
j_gene: TRBJ1-6
CDR3aa: CASRTPTGERPPLHF
CDR3nt: TGTGCCAGCAGGACCCCGACAGGGGAGAGGCCACCCCTCCACTTT

d_gene: -
abundance: few
v_gene: TRBV14
j_gene: TRBJ2-1
CDR3aa: CASSQDRGNLYNEQFF
CDR3nt: TGTGCCAGCAGCCAAGATCGGGGAAACCTCTACAATGAGCAGTTCTTC

d_gene: TRBD1
abundance: once
v_gene: TRBV14
j_gene: TRBJ2-7
CDR3aa: CASSPDRGRFSEQYF
CDR3nt: TGTGCCAGCAGCCCGGACAGGGGGAGGTTCTCCGAGCAGTACTTC

d_gene: -
abundance: -
v_gene: TRBV20-1
j_gene: TRBJ1-6
CDR3aa: CSASPQGPRSPLHF
CDR3nt: TGCAGTGCTAGCCCCCAAGGTCCAAGATCACCCCTCCACTTT

d_gene: TRBD1
abundance: few
v_gene: TRBV20-1
j_gene: TRBJ2-6
CDR3aa: CSAWDRASSGANVLTF
CDR3nt: TGCAGTGCTTGGGACAGGGCCAGCTCTGGGGCCAACGTCCTGACTTTC

d_gene: TRBD2
abundance: -
v_gene: TRBV28
j_gene: TRBJ2-7
CDR3aa: CASSLLGAGANEQYF
CDR3nt: TGTGCCAGCAGTTTATTGGGAGCGGGAGCAAACGAGCAGTACTTC

d_gene: -
abundance: -
v_gene: TRBV3-1
j_gene: TRBJ2-3
CDR3aa: CASRPSVGTQYF
CDR3nt: TGTGCCAGCAGGCCTAGCGTAGGTACGCAGTATTTT

d_gene: -
abundance: many
v_gene: TRBV14
j_gene: TRBJ2-7
CDR3aa: CASSREIQPSYEQYF
CDR3nt: TGTGCCAGCAGCCGTGAAATTCAACCCTCCTACGAGCAGTACTTC

d_gene: TRBD1
abundance: -
v_gene: TRBV12-3/TRBV12-4
j_gene: TRBJ2-5
CDR3aa: CASSPGTGYGEETQYF
CDR3nt: TGTGCCAGCAGCCCGGGGACAGGGTATGGGGAGGAGACCCAGTACTTC

d_gene: -
abundance: many
v_gene: TRBV27
j_gene: TRBJ2-3
CDR3aa: CASSFSFRGADTQYF
CDR3nt: TGTGCCAGCAGTTTTTCGTTTAGGGGCGCAGATACGCAGTATTTT

d_gene: -
abundance: few
v_gene: TRBV4-3
j_gene: TRBJ1-1
CDR3aa: CASSQTGSEAFF
CDR3nt: TGCGCCAGCAGCCAAACCGGGTCTGAAGCTTTCTTT

d_gene: TRBD1
abundance: few
v_gene: TRBV6-6
j_gene: TRBJ2-7
CDR3aa: CASSPGTGGGQYEQYF
CDR3nt: TGTGCCAGCAGTCCCGGGACAGGAGGGGGACAGTACGAGCAGTACTTC

d_gene: TRBD2
abundance: -
v_gene: TRBV4-1
j_gene: TRBJ2-5
CDR3aa: CASSQDWGTSGGAHETQYF
CDR3nt: TGCGCCAGCAGCCAAGATTGGGGGACTAGCGGGGGGGCCCACGAGACCCAGTACTTC

d_gene: -
abundance: many
v_gene: TRBV7-2
j_gene: TRBJ2-5
CDR3aa: CASSFSGTGWGGETQYF
CDR3nt: TGTGCCAGCAGCTTTAGCGGGACAGGGTGGGGGGGAGAGACCCAGTACTTC

d_gene: TRBD1
abundance: -
v_gene: TRBV7-3
j_gene: TRBJ1-1
CDR3aa: CASRSRTGTEAFF
CDR3nt: TGTGCCAGCAGAAGTCGGACAGGCACTGAAGCTTTCTTT

d_gene: -
abundance: -
v_gene: TRBV7-2
j_gene: TRBJ2-7
CDR3aa: CASSATNNPIYEQYF
CDR3nt: TGTGCCAGCAGCGCGACTAACAATCCCATATACGAGCAGTACTTC

d_gene: -
abundance: -
v_gene: TRBV28
j_gene: TRBJ1-4
CDR3aa: CASRGNEKLFF
CDR3nt: TGTGCCAGCAGGGGAAATGAAAAACTGTTTTTT

d_gene: -
abundance: few
v_gene: TRBV27
j_gene: TRBJ1-6
CDR3aa: CASSFNRVFDSPLHF
CDR3nt: TGTGCCAGCAGTTTTAACAGGGTATTTGATTCACCCCTCCACTTT

d_gene: TRBD2
abundance: -
v_gene: TRBV7-2
j_gene: TRBJ2-7
CDR3aa: CASKLAGEPIYEQYF
CDR3nt: TGTGCCAGCAAGCTAGCGGGAGAACCAATATACGAGCAGTACTTC

d_gene: -
abundance: few
v_gene: TRBV21-1
j_gene: TRBJ2-7
CDR3aa: CASSNTGLCEQYF
CDR3nt: TGTGCCAGCAGCAACACAGGGTTATGCGAGCAGTACTTC

d_gene: -
abundance: -
v_gene: TRBV3-1
j_gene: TRBJ2-7
CDR3aa: CASSQDSPEQYF
CDR3nt: TGTGCCAGCAGCCAAGACTCTCCTGAGCAGTACTTC

d_gene: TRBD1
abundance: few
v_gene: TRBV7-6
j_gene: TRBJ2-1
CDR3aa: CASSLRQGAGEQFF
CDR3nt: TGTGCCAGCAGCTTAAGACAGGGGGCTGGTGAGCAGTTCTTC

d_gene: -
abundance: few
v_gene: TRBV10-1
j_gene: TRBJ2-1
CDR3aa: CASSPGPPGEQFF
CDR3nt: TGCGCCAGCAGTCCAGGGCCACCTGGGGAGCAGTTCTTC

d_gene: -
abundance: few
v_gene: TRBV5-1
j_gene: TRBJ1-2
CDR3aa: CASSSVGKDGYTF
CDR3nt: TGCGCCAGCAGCTCCGTAGGGAAGGATGGCTACACCTTC

d_gene: -
abundance: -
v_gene: TRBV28
j_gene: TRBJ2-7
CDR3aa: CASSFCDRSYEQYF
CDR3nt: TGTGCTAGCAGTTTCTGCGACAGGAGCTACGAGCAGTACTTC

d_gene: -
abundance: few
v_gene: TRBV29-1
j_gene: TRBJ1-1
CDR3aa: CSVDIIGIGTEAFF
CDR3nt: TGCAGCGTTGATATTATAGGGATTGGTACTGAAGCTTTCTTT

d_gene: -
abundance: many
v_gene: TRBV7-8
j_gene: TRBJ2-7
CDR3aa: CASSLAIAGDSGSYEQYF
CDR3nt: TGTGCCAGCAGCTTAGCCATAGCTGGGGATAGTGGGTCCTACGAGCAGTACTTC

d_gene: -
abundance: -
v_gene: TRBV4-1
j_gene: TRBJ2-1
CDR3aa: CASSQVSYEQFF
CDR3nt: TGCGCCAGCAGCCAAGTCTCATATGAGCAGTTCTTC

d_gene: TRBD1
abundance: -
v_gene: TRBV11-3
j_gene: TRBJ2-3
CDR3aa: CASSSVTGGSDTQYF
CDR3nt: TGTGCCAGCAGCTCAGTCACAGGGGGCTCAGATACGCAGTATTTT

d_gene: TRBD2
abundance: many
v_gene: TRBV6-5
j_gene: TRBJ2-5
CDR3aa: CASSSHSGRETQYF
CDR3nt: TGTGCCAGCAGTTCCCATAGCGGGAGAGAGACCCAGTACTTC

d_gene: -
abundance: few
v_gene: TRBV11-2
j_gene: TRBJ2-4
CDR3aa: CASSQGPVLAKNIQYF
CDR3nt: TGTGCCAGCAGCCAAGGGCCAGTTCTAGCCAAAAACATTCAGTACTTC

d_gene: -
abundance: few
v_gene: TRBV6-2/TRBV6-3
j_gene: TRBJ2-2
CDR3aa: CASSLLEGGELFF
CDR3nt: TGTGCCAGCAGTTTACTCGAGGGCGGGGAGCTGTTTTTT

d_gene: -
abundance: -
v_gene: TRBV7-2
j_gene: TRBJ2-1
CDR3aa: CASSLASEGLETQFF
CDR3nt: TGTGCCAGCAGCTTAGCTAGCGAGGGGTTAGAGACCCAGTTCTTC

d_gene: TRBD1
abundance: few
v_gene: TRBV5-1
j_gene: TRBJ1-2
CDR3aa: CASSRVRDSYGYTF
CDR3nt: TGCGCCAGCAGCCGAGTCAGGGACAGCTATGGCTACACCTTC

d_gene: -
abundance: -
v_gene: TRBV5-1
j_gene: TRBJ2-5
CDR3aa: CASSLDLGVQETQYF
CDR3nt: TGCGCCAGCAGCTTGGACTTGGGGGTCCAAGAGACCCAGTACTTC

d_gene: -
abundance: -
v_gene: TRBV7-2
j_gene: TRBJ2-2
CDR3aa: CASSPTRASGTGELFF
CDR3nt: TGTGCCAGCAGCCCGACCCGGGCTTCGGGCACCGGGGAGCTGTTTTTT

d_gene: -
abundance: -
v_gene: TRBV4-3
j_gene: TRBJ2-3
CDR3aa: CASSLASSGLDTQYF
CDR3nt: TGCGCCAGCAGCCTGGCTTCATCGGGGTTAGATACGCAGTATTTT

d_gene: -
abundance: -
v_gene: TRBV20-1
j_gene: TRBJ1-5
CDR3aa: CSARDPQKTSSNQPQHF
CDR3nt: TGCAGTGCTAGAGACCCGCAAAAGACGAGTAGCAATCAGCCCCAGCATTTT

d_gene: TRBD1
abundance: few
v_gene: TRBV6-1
j_gene: TRBJ2-2
CDR3aa: CASSDRGPGELFF
CDR3nt: TGTGCCAGCAGTGACAGGGGGCCCGGGGAGCTGTTTTTT

d_gene: TRBD1
abundance: -
v_gene: TRBV2
j_gene: TRBJ2-1
CDR3aa: CASIGGTGYKQFF
CDR3nt: TGTGCCAGCATAGGTGGGACAGGCTACAAGCAGTTCTTC

d_gene: -
abundance: -
v_gene: TRBV6-6
j_gene: TRBJ2-7
CDR3aa: CASSYSRGGYEQYF
CDR3nt: TGTGCCAGCAGTTACTCGAGAGGGGGCTACGAGCAGTACTTC

d_gene: -
abundance: -
v_gene: TRBV28
j_gene: TRBJ1-1
CDR3aa: CASSSRTEMGGVAFF
CDR3nt: TGTGCCAGCAGTTCACGGACCGAGATGGGCGGTGTTGCTTTCTTT